Shown below are 27 T cell receptor beta chains from a single sample sequenced in a study of control samples from healthy donors and cancer patients. Clones were read by immunoSEQ multiplex PCR, and TCRdb kept only the in-frame ones, dropping some. Of 91,000 or so clones listed, roughly nine tenths are singletons. The sample consisted of blood. The receptors originated from a woman in her 30s in good health.

The chain recombines TRBV19 with TRBJ2-1; 8 nucleotides agree with TRBD1. J lost 2 bases, V lost 4 bases, and 13 bases had no gene match. The germline gives CDR1 LNHDA, CDR2 SQIVND (reference sequence). This CDR3 is built from 18 residues. This CDR3 reads CASSTDPRTGSPYNEQFF. The CDR3 DNA is TGTGCCAGTAGTACCGACCCACGGACAGGGAGCCCCTACAATGAGCAGTTCTTC.

This clone has only one observation. The gene calls are TRBV9 and TRBJ1-6; D unclear. V was cut by 4 bases and J by 6 bases, with 14 bases left in between. In germline, CDR1 is SGDLS, CDR2 YYNGEE. CDR3 length equals 15 residues. CDR3: CASSLGRELNSPLHF. The CDR3 bases are TGTGCCAGCAGCCTAGGACGAGAGCTTAATTCACCCCTCCACTTT. Using reference TRBV9 and TRBJ1-6 for the parts outside the CDR3, the full variable domain is DSGVTQTPKHLITATGQRVTLRCSPRSGDLSVYWYQQSLDQGLQFLIQYYNGEERAKGNILERFSAQQFPDLHSELNLSSLELGDSALYFCASSLGRELNSPLHFGNGTRLTVT.

The V call is TRBV27, the J call TRBJ2-6; 7 nucleotides match TRBD2. The CDR3 extends over 15 amino acids. V trimming: 2 bases; J trimming: 4 bases; junction bases outside the gene matches: 2. CDR1 and CDR2 from the germline V gene are MNHEY and SMNVEV (reference sequence). DNA of the CDR3: TGTGCCAGCAGTTTAGCGGGGGTCGGGGCCAACGTCCTGACTTTC. This gives the protein CASSLAGVGANVLTF.

This chain connects TRBV6-6 to TRBJ1-4; 10 nucleotides align to TRBD1. With 6 bases clipped from V and 7 bases from J, the junction kept 8 bases outside the gene matches. The CDR3 runs to 15 residues. Germline V gene lookup returns CDR1 MNHNY and CDR2 SVGAGI (reference sequence). The CDR3 region is CASRPTGGRGEKLFF. The DNA for the CDR3 is TGTGCCAGCAGGCCGACAGGGGGCAGGGGTGAAAAACTGTTTTTT.

The chain employs TRBV27 and TRBJ2-7, with TRBD1 matching over 8 bases. Per the germline V gene, CDR1 is MNHEY and CDR2 is SMNVEV (reference sequence). The CDR3 extends over 14 amino acids. After removal of 0 bases from V and 6 bases from J, the junction contained 4 bases not matched to a gene. DNA for the CDR3: TGTGCCAGCAGTTTATCGGCAGGGGGCGTCGAGCAGTACTTC. Its translation: CASSLSAGGVEQYF.

This chain links TRBV19 with TRBJ1-3; the match to TRBD1 covers 9 bases. V was pared by 4 bases and J by 1 base, with 5 bases of the junction left unmatched. Germline-derived CDR1 and CDR2 are LNHDA and SQIVND (reference sequence). There are 16 residues in the CDR3. DNA of the CDR3: TGTGCCAGTAGTAAACCCGGGACAGGGTCTGGAAACACCATATATTTT. This translates into CASSKPGTGSGNTIYF.

The V and J genes are TRBV29-1 and TRBJ1-1; D call uncertain. The germline V and J ends were trimmed by 1 base and 4 bases, with 4 bases remaining between them. The germline V gene has CDR1 SQVTM and CDR2 ANQGSEA. The CDR3 has 11 amino acids. The CDR3 sequence: CSVEGSTEAFF. DNA of the CDR3: TGCAGCGTTGAAGGGAGCACTGAAGCTTTCTTT.

CDR3 bases: TGTGCCATCAGCGAAAGGGGCTACACCTTC. It encodes CAISERGYTF. This sequence joins TRBV10-3 and TRBJ1-2, with D uncertain. This CDR3 is 10 amino acids long. CDR1 and CDR2 from the germline V gene are ENHRY and SYGVKD. The germline V and J ends were trimmed by 6 bases and 8 bases, with 7 bases remaining between them.

V usage is TRBV7-9 and J usage is TRBJ2-7; D is perhaps TRBD2 (6 bases). V lost 5 bases and J lost 7, with 18 bases in between. This CDR3 is 14 amino acids long. CDR1 and CDR2 from the germline V gene are SEHNR and FQNEAQ (reference sequence). The CDR3 DNA follows: TGTGCCAGCAGCCCCATGGTGCGGGGTGGAGAGCAGTACTTC. Translating gives CASSPMVRGGEQYF.

V usage is TRBV3-1 (or the pseudogene TRBV3-2) and J usage is TRBJ1-5; D ambiguous. The CDR3 consists of 14 residues. V gave up 0 bases and J gave up 7 bases, with 10 bases separating them. The germline V gene encodes CDR1 LGHDT and CDR2 YNNKEL (reference sequence). CDR3 nucleotides: TGTGCCAGCAGCCAAGATTGGGGTGGACAGCCCCAGCATTTT. Its translation is CASSQDWGGQPQHF.

V gene TRBV6-4 combines with J gene TRBJ1-6; possible D gene TRBD1, 6 bases. The V gene's germline CDR1 is MRHNA and CDR2 SNTAGT. Trimming pared 0 bases from V and 10 bases from J, leaving 19 bases between. The CDR3 is made up of 17 amino acids. In nucleotides, the CDR3 is TGTGCCAGCAGTGACTCGAGCTCGGCACAGGGTTCATCACCCCTCCACTTT. It encodes CASSDSSSAQGSSPLHF.

This chain uses TRBV10-3 with TRBJ1-1; no reliable D call. Trimming stripped 3 bases from V and 4 bases from J, with 15 bases between. The CDR3 contains 15 residues. CDR1 and CDR2 from the germline V gene are ENHRY and SYGVKD. The CDR3 protein is CAISDRGLVATEAFF. The DNA of the CDR3 is TGTGCCATCAGTGATCGGGGTCTTGTAGCCACTGAAGCTTTCTTT.

The genes are TRBV6-2 or TRBV6-3 and TRBJ2-5; D gene unclear. Germline-derived CDR1 and CDR2 are MNHEY and SVGEGT. This CDR3 has 13 residues. Trimming took off 2 bases at V and 1 base at J, with 5 bases between the two ends. In nucleotides, the CDR3 is TGTGCCAGCAGTTACGGGTCCCAAGAGACCCAGTACTTC. Its protein is CASSYGSQETQYF.

The chain is built from TRBV3-1 (or the pseudogene TRBV3-2) and TRBJ2-3; 7 nucleotides line up with TRBD1. This CDR3 spans 14 amino acids. V lost 4 bases, J lost 4 bases, and 5 bases stayed unmatched. CDR1 LGHDT and CDR2 YNNKEL come from the germline V gene (reference sequence). The CDR3 spells CASSPGQRSDTQYF. CDR3 in DNA: TGTGCCAGCAGCCCGGGACAGAGGTCAGATACGCAGTATTTT.

This chain joins TRBV10-3 and TRBJ1-1; D gene uncertain. The CDR3 length is 12 residues. Per germline, CDR1 ENHRY and CDR2 SYGVKD. V was pared by 4 bases and J by 5 bases, with 8 bases between. Here the CDR3 reads CAISGELTEAFF. The CDR3 coding sequence is TGTGCCATCAGTGGGGAATTGACTGAAGCTTTCTTT.

This chain connects TRBV28 to TRBJ1-6; tentatively, D is TRBD1 (6 bases). The V end was cut by 5 bases, the J end by 7 bases, with 9 bases between. Germline CDR1 reads MDHEN; CDR2 reads SYDVKM. The CDR3 consists of 13 residues. The CDR3 reads CASSLGANSPLHF. CDR3 sequence (DNA): TGTGCCAGCAGTCTGGGGGCGAATTCACCCCTCCACTTT.

The chain recombines TRBV7-9 with TRBJ1-5, with D possibly TRBD1 on 6 matching bases. Between the trimmed V and J ends, which lost 1 base and 3 bases, there was a span of 7 bases. The CDR3 extends over 14 amino acids. From germline, CDR1 is SEHNR and CDR2 FQNEAQ (reference sequence). The CDR3 loop is CASSLGTDNQPQHF. Written as DNA, the CDR3 is TGTGCCAGCAGCTTAGGGACAGACAATCAGCCCCAGCATTTT.

The gene calls are TRBV7-2 and TRBJ1-2; 7 bases map to TRBD1. Per the germline V gene, CDR1 is SGHTA and CDR2 is FQGNSA. Trimming at V came to 7 bases and at J to 5 bases, leaving 4 bases not matched to a gene. The CDR3 spans 12 residues. Written as DNA, the CDR3 is TGTGCCAGCACCGGACAGGCATATGGCTACACCTTC. It codes for CASTGQAYGYTF.

This rearrangement joins TRBV6-5 to TRBJ2-7; no reliable D call. CDR1 is MNHEY and CDR2 is SVGAGI in the germline V gene. The CDR3 is made up of 14 amino acids. The V and J ends lost 10 bases and 3 bases respectively, with 19 bases between them. The CDR3 is CATAPLGKNYEQYF. CDR3 in DNA: TGTGCCACCGCCCCCTTGGGGAAAAACTACGAGCAGTACTTC.

The chain links TRBV5-8 to TRBJ2-1; D may be TRBD1 or TRBD2 (5 bases each). Germline V CDR1 and CDR2: SGHTS, YDEGEE. V was pared by 3 bases and J by 6 bases, with 13 bases between. This CDR3 is 14 amino acids long. In DNA, the CDR3 is TGTGCCAGCAGCTCCTCCGAGGGGCTCAATGAGCAGTTCTTC. Its translation: CASSSSEGLNEQFF.

This clone was seen a single time. The rearrangement links TRBV6-5 to TRBJ1-3, with D perhaps TRBD1 (5 bases). Germline assignment: CDR1 MNHEY and CDR2 SVGAGI. This CDR3 comprises 13 residues. Trimming took 6 bases from V and 2 from J, leaving 8 bases between them. CDR3 bases: TGTGCCAGCAGAGGGGAGCCTGGAAACACCATATATTTT. This translates into CASRGEPGNTIYF.

The genes are TRBV28 and TRBJ1-5; D gene uncertain. Germline V gives CDR1 MDHEN, CDR2 SYDVKM. This CDR3 spans 14 amino acids. Trimming shortened V by 3 bases and J by 4 bases, and 10 bases separated the two germline ends. CDR3 loop: CASSLRDRNQPQHF. Here the CDR3 DNA reads TGTGCCAGCAGTTTGAGGGATCGGAATCAGCCCCAGCATTTT.

The genes are TRBV9 and TRBJ1-6, with 7 bases lining up with TRBD1. Germline lookup yields CDR1 SGDLS and CDR2 YYNGEE. The CDR3 length is 14 residues. J was trimmed by 7 bases and V by 3 bases; bases with no gene match: 4. CDR3 DNA sequence: TGTGCCAGCAGCGCCGACAGGGCAAATTCACCCCTCCACTTT. It is translated as CASSADRANSPLHF.

This clone has more than one count but fewer than ten. The chain is built from TRBV4-1 and TRBJ2-7, with TRBD2 as a possible D gene (5 bases). V lost 1 base to trimming and J lost 0 bases, with 13 bases between them. Germline V gene sequence: CDR1 MGHRA, CDR2 YSYEKL. The CDR3 has 16 residues. The DNA of the CDR3 is TGCGCCAGCAGCCAAGTAGGACTGTTGAGCTCCTACGAGCAGTACTTC. It codes for CASSQVGLLSSYEQYF.

CDR3 bases: TGTGCCAGCAGTGAACACAGATCCACAGATACGCAGTATTTT. This sequence encodes CASSEHRSTDTQYF. This chain links TRBV6-1 with TRBJ2-3; the D is unclear. The V end was cut by 2 bases, the J end by 2 bases, with 8 bases between. Germline-derived CDR1 and CDR2 are MNHNS and SASEGT. The CDR3 totals 14 residues.

Note on this clone: One end of the junction varies from germline; a read error may be responsible. This chain links TRBV3-1 (or the pseudogene TRBV3-2) with TRBJ2-2; TRBD2 aligns across 8 bases. The V gene's germline CDR1 is LGHDT and CDR2 YNNKEL (reference sequence). There are 20 residues in the CDR3. The CDR3 DNA follows: TGTGCCAGCACCCAACACAACCCGGGCGGGGGGTACACGAACACCGGGGAGCTGTTTTTT. Translated, it gives CASTQHNPGGGYTNTGELFF.

This clone was detected once. This specimen includes other DNA sequences encoding the same CDR3. The chain combines TRBV19 with TRBJ2-2, with 10 positions matching TRBD1. The V gene end was trimmed by 5 bases and the J gene end by 6 bases; junction bases not matched to a gene: 12. This CDR3 has 17 residues. Germline lookup yields CDR1 LNHDA and CDR2 SQIVND (reference sequence). The CDR3 here is CASSPTRQGAGAGELFF. The DNA for the CDR3 is TGTGCCAGTAGTCCCACGAGACAGGGGGCGGGGGCCGGGGAGCTGTTTTTT. Full variable domain (remainder filled in from reference TRBV19 and TRBJ2-2): DGGITQSPKYLFRKEGQNVTLSCEQNLNHDAMYWYRQDPGQGLRLIYYSQIVNDFQKGDIAEGYSVSREKKESFPLTVTSAQKNPTAFYLCASSPTRQGAGAGELFFGEGSRLTVL.